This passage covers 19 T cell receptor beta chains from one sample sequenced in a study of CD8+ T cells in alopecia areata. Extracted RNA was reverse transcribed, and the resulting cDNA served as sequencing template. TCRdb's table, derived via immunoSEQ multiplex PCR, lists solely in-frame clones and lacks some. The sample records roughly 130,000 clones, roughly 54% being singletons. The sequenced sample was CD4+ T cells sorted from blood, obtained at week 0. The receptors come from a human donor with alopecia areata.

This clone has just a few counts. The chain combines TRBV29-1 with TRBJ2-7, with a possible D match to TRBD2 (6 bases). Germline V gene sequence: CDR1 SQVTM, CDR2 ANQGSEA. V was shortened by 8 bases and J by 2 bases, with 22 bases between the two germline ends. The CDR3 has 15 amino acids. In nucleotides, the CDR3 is TGCAGCTTGATCTTCCCGGGACTGGGTACCTACGAGCAGTACTTC. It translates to CSLIFPGLGTYEQYF.

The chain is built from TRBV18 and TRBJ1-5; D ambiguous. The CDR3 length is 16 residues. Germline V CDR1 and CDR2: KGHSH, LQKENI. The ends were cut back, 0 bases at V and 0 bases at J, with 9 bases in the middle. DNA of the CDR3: TGTGCCAGCTCACCACCAAGCCAAAATAGCAATCAGCCCCAGCATTTT. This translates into CASSPPSQNSNQPQHF.

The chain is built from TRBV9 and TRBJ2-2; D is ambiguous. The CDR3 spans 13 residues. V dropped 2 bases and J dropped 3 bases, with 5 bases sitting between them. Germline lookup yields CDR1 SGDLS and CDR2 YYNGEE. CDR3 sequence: CASSVMYTGELFF. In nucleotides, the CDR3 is TGTGCCAGCAGCGTTATGTACACCGGGGAGCTGTTTTTT.

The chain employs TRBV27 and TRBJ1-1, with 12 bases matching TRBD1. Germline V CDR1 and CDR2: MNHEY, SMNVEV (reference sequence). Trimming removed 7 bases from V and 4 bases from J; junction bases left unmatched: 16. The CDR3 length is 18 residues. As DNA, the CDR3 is TGTGCCAGCATCAACATCGGGACAGGGGGCGTCGTCGGCACTGAAGCTTTCTTT. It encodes CASINIGTGGVVGTEAFF.

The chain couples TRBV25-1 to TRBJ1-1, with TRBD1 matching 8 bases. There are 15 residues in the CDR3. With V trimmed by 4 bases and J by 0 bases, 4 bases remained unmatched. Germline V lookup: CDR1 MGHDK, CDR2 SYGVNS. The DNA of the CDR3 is TGTGCCAGCAGTGGACCGGACAGGGTGAACACTGAAGCTTTCTTT. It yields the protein CASSGPDRVNTEAFF.

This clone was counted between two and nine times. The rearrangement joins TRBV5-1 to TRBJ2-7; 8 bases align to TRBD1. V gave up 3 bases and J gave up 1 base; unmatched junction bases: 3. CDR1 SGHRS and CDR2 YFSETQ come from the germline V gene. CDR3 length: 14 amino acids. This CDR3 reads CASSWGQESYEQYF. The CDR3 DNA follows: TGCGCCAGCAGCTGGGGACAGGAGTCCTACGAGCAGTACTTC. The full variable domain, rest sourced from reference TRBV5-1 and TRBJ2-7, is KAGVTQTPRYLIKTRGQQVTLSCSPISGHRSVSWYQQTPGQGLQFLFEYFSETQRNKGNFPGRFSGRQFSNSRSEMNVSTLELGDSALYLCASSWGQESYEQYFGPGTRLTVT.

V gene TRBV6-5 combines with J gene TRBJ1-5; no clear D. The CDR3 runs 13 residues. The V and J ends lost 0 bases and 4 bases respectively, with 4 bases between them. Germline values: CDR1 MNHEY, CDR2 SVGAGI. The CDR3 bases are TGTGCCAGCAGTTACTCGGTTAATCAGCCCCAGCATTTT. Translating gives CASSYSVNQPQHF.

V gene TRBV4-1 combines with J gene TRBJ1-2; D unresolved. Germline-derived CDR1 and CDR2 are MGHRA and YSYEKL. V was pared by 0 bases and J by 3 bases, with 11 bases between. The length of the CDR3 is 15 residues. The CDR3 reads CASSQEGRTDYGYTF. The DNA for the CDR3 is TGCGCCAGCAGCCAAGAAGGCAGGACTGACTATGGCTACACCTTC.

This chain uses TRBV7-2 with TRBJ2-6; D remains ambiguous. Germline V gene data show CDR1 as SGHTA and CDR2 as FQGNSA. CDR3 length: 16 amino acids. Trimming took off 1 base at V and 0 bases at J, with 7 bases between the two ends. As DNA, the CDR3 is TGTGCCAGCAGCTTAGACGTTCGCTCTGGGGCCAACGTCCTGACTTTC. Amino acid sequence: CASSLDVRSGANVLTF.

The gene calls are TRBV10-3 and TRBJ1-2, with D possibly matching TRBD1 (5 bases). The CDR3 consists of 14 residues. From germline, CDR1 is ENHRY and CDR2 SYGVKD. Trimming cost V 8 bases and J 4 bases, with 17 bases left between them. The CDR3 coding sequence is TGTGCCATCGATAGGGGCAGTTCGGGCTATGGCTACACCTTC. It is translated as CAIDRGSSGYGYTF.

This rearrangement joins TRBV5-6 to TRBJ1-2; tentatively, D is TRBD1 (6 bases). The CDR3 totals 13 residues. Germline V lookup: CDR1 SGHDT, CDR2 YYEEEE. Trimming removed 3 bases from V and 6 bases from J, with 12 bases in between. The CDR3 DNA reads TGTGCCAGCAGCTCCCACAGGGAAAATGGCTACACCTTC. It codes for CASSSHRENGYTF.

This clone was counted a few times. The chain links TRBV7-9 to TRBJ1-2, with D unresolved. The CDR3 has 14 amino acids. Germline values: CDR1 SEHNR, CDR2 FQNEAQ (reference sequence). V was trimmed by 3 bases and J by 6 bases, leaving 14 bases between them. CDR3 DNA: TGTGCCAGCAGCTTTACCGGGGTGGCAGATGGCTACACCTTC. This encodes CASSFTGVADGYTF.

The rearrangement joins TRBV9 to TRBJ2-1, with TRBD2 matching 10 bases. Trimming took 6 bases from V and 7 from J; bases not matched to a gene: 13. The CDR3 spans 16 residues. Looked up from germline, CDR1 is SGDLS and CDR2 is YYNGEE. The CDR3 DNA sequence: TGTGCCAGCACGCTAGCGGGAGTGCCCAATAGGAATGAGCAGTTCTTC. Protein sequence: CASTLAGVPNRNEQFF.

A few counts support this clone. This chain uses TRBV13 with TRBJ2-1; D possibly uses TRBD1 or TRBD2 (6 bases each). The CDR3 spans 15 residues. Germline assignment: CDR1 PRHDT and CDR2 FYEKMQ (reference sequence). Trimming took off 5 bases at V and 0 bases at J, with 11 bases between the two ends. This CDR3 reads CASSRGTLSYNEQFF. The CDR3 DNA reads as TGTGCCAGCAGCCGGGGGACACTCTCCTACAATGAGCAGTTCTTC.

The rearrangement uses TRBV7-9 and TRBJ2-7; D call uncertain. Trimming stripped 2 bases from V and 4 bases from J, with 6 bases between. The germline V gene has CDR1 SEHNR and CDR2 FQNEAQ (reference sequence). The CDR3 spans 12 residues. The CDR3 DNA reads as TGTGCCAGCAGCTTAATAGGTTACGAGCAGTACTTC. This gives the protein CASSLIGYEQYF.

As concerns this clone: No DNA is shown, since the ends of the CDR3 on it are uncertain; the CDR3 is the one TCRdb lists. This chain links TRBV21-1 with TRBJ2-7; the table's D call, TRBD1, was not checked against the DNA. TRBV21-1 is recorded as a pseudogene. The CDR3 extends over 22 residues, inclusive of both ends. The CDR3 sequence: CASSKVVGRGSTQATTSYEQYF.

The DNA for the CDR3 is TGTGCCAGCCGCCTTGGTGGACTAGCCTACGAGCAGTACTTC. Amino acid sequence: CASRLGGLAYEQYF. The V call is TRBV11-2, the J call TRBJ2-7, with TRBD2 matching over 7 bases. The V gene's germline CDR1 is SGHAT and CDR2 FQNNGV. Trimming took 8 bases from V and 2 from J; bases not matched to a gene: 9. This CDR3 is built from 14 residues.

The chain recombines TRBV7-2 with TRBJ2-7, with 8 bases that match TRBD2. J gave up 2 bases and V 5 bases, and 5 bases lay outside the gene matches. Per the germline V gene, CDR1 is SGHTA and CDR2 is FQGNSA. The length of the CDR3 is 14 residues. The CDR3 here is CASSPLAGPYEQYF. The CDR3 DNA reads TGTGCCAGCAGCCCATTAGCGGGACCCTACGAGCAGTACTTC.

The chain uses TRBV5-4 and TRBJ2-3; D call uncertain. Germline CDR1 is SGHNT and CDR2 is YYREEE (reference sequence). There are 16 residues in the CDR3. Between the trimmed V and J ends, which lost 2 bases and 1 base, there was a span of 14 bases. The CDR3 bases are TGTGCCAGCAGCTTATATCAGGTCCACGGCACAGATACGCAGTATTTT. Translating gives CASSLYQVHGTDTQYF. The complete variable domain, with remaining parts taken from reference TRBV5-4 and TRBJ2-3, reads ETGVTQSPTHLIKTRGQQVTLRCSSQSGHNTVSWYQQALGQGPQFIFQYYREEENGRGNFPPRFSGLQFPNYSSELNVNALELDDSALYLCASSLYQVHGTDTQYFGPGTRLTVL.